A few counts support the clone carrying this T cell receptor (beta chain). TCRdb reprocessed the RT-PCR reads with MiXCR, giving one entry per CDR3 protein. The sample carries about 570,000 distinct CDR3 sequences, about 10% recorded once. The sample is drawn from a study of response to subunit inactivated influenza vaccine. CDR3 length: 13 residues. Germline V gives CDR1 DFQATT, CDR2 SNEGSKA (reference sequence). The V segment lost 5 bases and the J segment 4 bases; nucleotides outside the gene matches: 4. These same records also appear under a second study, on T cells expressing NK-cell markers. That study reports: The authors made TCR beta cDNA libraries by 5'RACE template switching. This switching added a universal primer site and UMIs. The authors sequenced eight donors, of whom seven were HCMV-seropositive and one was seronegative.

This specimen consisted of PBMCs from blood, obtained on the day of vaccination. This TCR derives from a man between 50 and 59 years old who received an inactivated influenza vaccine. This chain joins TRBV20-1 and TRBJ2-2; TRBD2 aligns across 7 bases. Here the CDR3 DNA reads TGCAGTGCTGGCTCGGGGGGCACCGGGGAGCTGTTTTTT. Protein: CSAGSGGTGELFF.